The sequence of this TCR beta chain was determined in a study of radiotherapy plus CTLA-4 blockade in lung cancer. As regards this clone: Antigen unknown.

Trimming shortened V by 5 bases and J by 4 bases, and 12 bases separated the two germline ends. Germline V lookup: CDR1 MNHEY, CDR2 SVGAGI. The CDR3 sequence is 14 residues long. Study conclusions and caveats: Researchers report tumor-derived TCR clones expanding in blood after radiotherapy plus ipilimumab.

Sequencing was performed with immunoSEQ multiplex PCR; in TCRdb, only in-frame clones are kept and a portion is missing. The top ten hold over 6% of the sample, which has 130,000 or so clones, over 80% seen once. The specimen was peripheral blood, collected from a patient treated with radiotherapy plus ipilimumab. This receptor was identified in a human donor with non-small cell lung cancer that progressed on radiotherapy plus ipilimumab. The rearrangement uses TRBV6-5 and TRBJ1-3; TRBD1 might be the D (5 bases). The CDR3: CASSLRGFGNTIYF. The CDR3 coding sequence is TGTGCCAGCAGTCTTAGGGGTTTCGGAAACACCATATATTTT.